The clone carrying this T cell receptor beta chain has a single count. This record belongs to a study of T cell responses to AZD1222 COVID-19 vaccine. TCRdb's copy holds only in-frame clones and misses some; the assay was immunoSEQ multiplex PCR. The sample has tens of thousands of clones, roughly 84% seen once. J gave up 2 bases and V 5 bases, and 6 bases lay outside the gene matches. The CDR3 has 14 residues. Germline CDR1 MNHEY, CDR2 SVGAGI. The sequenced sample was peripheral blood, obtained on day 0 of AZD1222 vaccination. The chain has TRBV6-5 and TRBJ2-7, with 7 nucleotides matching TRBD1. This TCR was recovered from an adult in good health. This CDR3 is CASSNPTGTYEQYF. In nucleotides, the CDR3 is TGTGCCAGCAGTAATCCGACAGGGACCTACGAGCAGTACTTC.